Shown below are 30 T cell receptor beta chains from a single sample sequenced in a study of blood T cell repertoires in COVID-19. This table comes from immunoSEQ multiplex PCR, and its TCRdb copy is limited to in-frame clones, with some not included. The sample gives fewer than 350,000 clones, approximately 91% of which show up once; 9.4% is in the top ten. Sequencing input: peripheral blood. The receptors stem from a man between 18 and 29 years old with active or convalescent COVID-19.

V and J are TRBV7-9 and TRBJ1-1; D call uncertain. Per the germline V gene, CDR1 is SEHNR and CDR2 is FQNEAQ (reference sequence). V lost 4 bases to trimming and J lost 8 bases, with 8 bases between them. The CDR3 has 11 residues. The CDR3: CASSSNLEAFF. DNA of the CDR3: TGTGCCAGCAGCTCTAACCTAGAAGCTTTCTTT.

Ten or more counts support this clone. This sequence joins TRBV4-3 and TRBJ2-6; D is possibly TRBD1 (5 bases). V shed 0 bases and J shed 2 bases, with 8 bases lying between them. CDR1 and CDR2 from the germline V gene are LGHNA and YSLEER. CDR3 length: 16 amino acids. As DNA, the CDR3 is TGCGCCAGCAGCCAAGATCGGACAACTGGGGCCAACGTCCTGACTTTC. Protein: CASSQDRTTGANVLTF.

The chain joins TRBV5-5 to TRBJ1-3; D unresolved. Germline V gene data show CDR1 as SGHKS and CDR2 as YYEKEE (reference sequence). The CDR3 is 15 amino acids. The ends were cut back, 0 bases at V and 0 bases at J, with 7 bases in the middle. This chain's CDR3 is CASSLGQSSGNTIYF. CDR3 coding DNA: TGTGCCAGCAGCTTGGGACAAAGCTCTGGAAACACCATATATTTT.

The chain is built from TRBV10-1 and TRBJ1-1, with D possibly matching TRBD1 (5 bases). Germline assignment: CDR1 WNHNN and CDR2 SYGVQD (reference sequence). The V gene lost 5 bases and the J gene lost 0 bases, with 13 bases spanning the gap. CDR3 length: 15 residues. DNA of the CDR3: TGCGCCAGCAGTTCAGGGTTTTCCATGAACACTGAAGCTTTCTTT. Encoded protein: CASSSGFSMNTEAFF.

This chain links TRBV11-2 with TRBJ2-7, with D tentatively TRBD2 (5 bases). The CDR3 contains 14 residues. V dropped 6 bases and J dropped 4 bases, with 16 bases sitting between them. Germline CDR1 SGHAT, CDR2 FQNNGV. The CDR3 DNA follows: TGTGCCAGCAGACTATTGGGAGAAGGGTACGAGCAGTACTTC. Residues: CASRLLGEGYEQYF.

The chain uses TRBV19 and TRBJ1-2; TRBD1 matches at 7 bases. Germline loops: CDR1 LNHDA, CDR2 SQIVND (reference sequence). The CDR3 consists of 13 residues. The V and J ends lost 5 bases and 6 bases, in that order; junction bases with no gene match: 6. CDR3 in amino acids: CASSPDRDHGYTF. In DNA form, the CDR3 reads TGTGCCAGTAGTCCCGACAGGGATCATGGCTACACCTTC. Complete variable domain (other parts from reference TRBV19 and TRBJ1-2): DGGITQSPKYLFRKEGQNVTLSCEQNLNHDAMYWYRQDPGQGLRLIYYSQIVNDFQKGDIAEGYSVSREKKESFPLTVTSAQKNPTAFYLCASSPDRDHGYTFGSGTRLTVV.

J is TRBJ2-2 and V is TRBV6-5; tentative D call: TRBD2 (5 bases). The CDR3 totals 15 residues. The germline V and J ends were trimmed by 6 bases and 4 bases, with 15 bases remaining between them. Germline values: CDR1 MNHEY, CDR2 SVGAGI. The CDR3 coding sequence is TGTGCCAGCAGCAACCGCGCTACTAGCACCGGGGAGCTGTTTTTT. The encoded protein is CASSNRATSTGELFF.

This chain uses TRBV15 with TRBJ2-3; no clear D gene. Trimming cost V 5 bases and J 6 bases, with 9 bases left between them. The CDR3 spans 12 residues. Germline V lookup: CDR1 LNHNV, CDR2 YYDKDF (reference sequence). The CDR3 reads CATSYSSDTQYF. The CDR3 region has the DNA TGTGCCACCAGCTACTCCTCGGATACGCAGTATTTT.

As DNA, the CDR3 is TGCGCCAGCAGCCCGAGGGACAGGTTAAATGCCGGGGAGCTGTTTTTT. This encodes CASSPRDRLNAGELFF. The chain is built from TRBV5-1 and TRBJ2-2, with TRBD1 matching 8 bases. The germline gives CDR1 SGHRS, CDR2 YFSETQ. Germline trimming cut 4 bases from V and 6 bases from J; bases unmatched to any gene: 11. The CDR3 loop spans 16 amino acids.

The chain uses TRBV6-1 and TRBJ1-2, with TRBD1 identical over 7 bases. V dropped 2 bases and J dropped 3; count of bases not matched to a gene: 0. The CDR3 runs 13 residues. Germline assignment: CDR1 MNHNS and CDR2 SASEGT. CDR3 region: CASSEQGDYGYTF. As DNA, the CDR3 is TGTGCCAGCAGTGAACAGGGGGACTATGGCTACACCTTC.

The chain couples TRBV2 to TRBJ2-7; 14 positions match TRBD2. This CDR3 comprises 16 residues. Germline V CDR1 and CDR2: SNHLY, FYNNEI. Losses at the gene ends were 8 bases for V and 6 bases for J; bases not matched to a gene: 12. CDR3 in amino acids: CASVSTSGGASAEQYF. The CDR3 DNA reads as TGTGCCAGCGTTTCGACTAGCGGGGGGGCCTCGGCCGAGCAGTACTTC.

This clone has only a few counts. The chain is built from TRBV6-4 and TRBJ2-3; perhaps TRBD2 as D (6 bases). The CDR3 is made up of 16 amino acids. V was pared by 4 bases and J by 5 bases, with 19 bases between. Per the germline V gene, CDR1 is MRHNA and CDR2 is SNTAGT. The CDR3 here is CASSASGGASGDTQYF. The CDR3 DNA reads TGTGCCAGCAGTGCCTCGGGCGGGGCCTCGGGAGATACGCAGTATTTT.

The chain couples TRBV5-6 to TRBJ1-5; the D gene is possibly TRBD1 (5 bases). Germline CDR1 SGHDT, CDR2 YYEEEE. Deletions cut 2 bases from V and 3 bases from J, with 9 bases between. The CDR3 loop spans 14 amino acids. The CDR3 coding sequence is TGTGCCAGCAGCTTTCGGGGGTACAATCAGCCCCAGCATTTT. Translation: CASSFRGYNQPQHF.

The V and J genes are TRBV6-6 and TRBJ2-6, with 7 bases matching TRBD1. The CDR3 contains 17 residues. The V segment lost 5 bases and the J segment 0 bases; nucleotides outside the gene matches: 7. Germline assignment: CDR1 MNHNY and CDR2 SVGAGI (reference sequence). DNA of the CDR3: TGTGCCAGCAGTCGACAGGGTTCCTACTCTGGGGCCAACGTCCTGACTTTC. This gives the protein CASSRQGSYSGANVLTF.

CDR3 region: CASSEGPSAGDTEAFF. The CDR3 nucleotides read TGTGCCAGCAGTGAAGGCCCTTCGGCGGGAGACACTGAAGCTTTCTTT. V usage is TRBV6-1 and J usage is TRBJ1-1; D gene ambiguous. CDR3 length: 16 amino acids. Trimming took 1 base from V and 3 from J, leaving 15 bases between them. Germline assignment: CDR1 MNHNS and CDR2 SASEGT.

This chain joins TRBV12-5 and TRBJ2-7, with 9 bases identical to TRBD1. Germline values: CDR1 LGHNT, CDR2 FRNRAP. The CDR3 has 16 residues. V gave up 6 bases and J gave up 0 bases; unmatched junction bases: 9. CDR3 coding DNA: TGTGCTAGTGGAGACCCGGGACAGGGATACTCCTACGAGCAGTACTTC. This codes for CASGDPGQGYSYEQYF. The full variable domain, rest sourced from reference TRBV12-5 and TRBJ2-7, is DARVTQTPRHKVTEMGQEVTMRCQPILGHNTVFWYRQTMMQGLELLAYFRNRAPLDDSGMPKDRFSAEMPDATLATLKIQPSEPRDSAVYFCASGDPGQGYSYEQYFGPGTRLTVT.

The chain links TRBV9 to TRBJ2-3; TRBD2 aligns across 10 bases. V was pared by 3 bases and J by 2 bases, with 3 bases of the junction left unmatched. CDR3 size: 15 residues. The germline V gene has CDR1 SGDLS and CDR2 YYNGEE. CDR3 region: CASSEAGGPTDTQYF. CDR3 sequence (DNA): TGTGCCAGCAGCGAAGCGGGGGGGCCCACAGATACGCAGTATTTT.

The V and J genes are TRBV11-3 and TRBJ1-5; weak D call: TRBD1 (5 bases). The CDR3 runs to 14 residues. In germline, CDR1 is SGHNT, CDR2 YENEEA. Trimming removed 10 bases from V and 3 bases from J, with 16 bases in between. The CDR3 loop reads CATPGRTNNQPQHF. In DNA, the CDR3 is TGTGCCACGCCCGGGCGGACAAACAATCAGCCCCAGCATTTT.

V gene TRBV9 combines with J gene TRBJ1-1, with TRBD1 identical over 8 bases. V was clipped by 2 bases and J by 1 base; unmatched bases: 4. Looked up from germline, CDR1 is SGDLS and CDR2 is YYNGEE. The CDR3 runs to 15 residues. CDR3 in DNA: TGTGCCAGCAGCGTGACAGGGGCCTGGAACACTGAAGCTTTCTTT. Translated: CASSVTGAWNTEAFF.

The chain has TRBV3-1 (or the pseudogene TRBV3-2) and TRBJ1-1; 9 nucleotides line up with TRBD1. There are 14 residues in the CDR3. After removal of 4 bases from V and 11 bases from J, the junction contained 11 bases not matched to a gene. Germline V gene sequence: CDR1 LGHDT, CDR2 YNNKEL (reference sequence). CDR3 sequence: CASSPVGQGMHAFF. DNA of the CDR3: TGTGCCAGCAGCCCCGTCGGACAGGGGATGCATGCTTTCTTT.

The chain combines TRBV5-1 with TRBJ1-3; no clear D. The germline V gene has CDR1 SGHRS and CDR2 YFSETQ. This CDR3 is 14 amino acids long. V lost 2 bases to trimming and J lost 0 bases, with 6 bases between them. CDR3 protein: CASSLGSSGNTIYF. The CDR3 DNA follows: TGCGCCAGCAGCTTAGGGAGCTCTGGAAACACCATATATTTT.

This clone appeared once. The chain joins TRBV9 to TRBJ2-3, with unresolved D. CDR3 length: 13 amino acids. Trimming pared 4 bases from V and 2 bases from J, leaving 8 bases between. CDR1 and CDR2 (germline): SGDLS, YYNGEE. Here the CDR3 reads CASSRLNTDTQYF. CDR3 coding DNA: TGTGCCAGCAGCCGTCTAAACACAGATACGCAGTATTTT.

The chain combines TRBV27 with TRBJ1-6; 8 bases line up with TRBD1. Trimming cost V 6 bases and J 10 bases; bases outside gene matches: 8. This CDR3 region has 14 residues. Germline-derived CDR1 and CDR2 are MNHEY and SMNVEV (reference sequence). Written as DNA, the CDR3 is TGTGCCAGCAGGACCGGGACAGGCTCCTCACCCCTCCACTTT. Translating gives CASRTGTGSSPLHF.

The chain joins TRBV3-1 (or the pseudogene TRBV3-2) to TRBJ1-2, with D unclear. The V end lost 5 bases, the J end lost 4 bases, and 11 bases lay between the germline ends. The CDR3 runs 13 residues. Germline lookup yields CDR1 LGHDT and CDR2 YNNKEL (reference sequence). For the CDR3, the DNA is TGTGCCAGCAGCAGGGAGGAGTTCTATGGCTACACCTTC. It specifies CASSREEFYGYTF.

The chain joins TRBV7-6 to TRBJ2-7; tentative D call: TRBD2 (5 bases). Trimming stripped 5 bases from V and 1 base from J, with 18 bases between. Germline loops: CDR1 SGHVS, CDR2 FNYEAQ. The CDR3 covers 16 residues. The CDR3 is CASSPGASTSSYEQYF. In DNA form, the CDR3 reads TGTGCCAGCAGCCCAGGAGCTAGCACTTCATCCTACGAGCAGTACTTC.

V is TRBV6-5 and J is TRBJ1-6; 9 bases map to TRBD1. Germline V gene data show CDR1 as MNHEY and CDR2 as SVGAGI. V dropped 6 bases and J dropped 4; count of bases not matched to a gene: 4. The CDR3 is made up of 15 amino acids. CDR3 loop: CASRTGTGYNSPLHF. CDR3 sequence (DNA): TGTGCCAGCAGAACCGGGACAGGGTATAATTCACCCCTCCACTTT.

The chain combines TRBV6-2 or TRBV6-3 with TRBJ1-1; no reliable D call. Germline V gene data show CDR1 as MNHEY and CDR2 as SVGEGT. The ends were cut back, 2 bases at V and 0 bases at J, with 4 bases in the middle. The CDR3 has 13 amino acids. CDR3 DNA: TGTGCCAGCAGTTACGGCATGAACACTGAAGCTTTCTTT. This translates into CASSYGMNTEAFF.

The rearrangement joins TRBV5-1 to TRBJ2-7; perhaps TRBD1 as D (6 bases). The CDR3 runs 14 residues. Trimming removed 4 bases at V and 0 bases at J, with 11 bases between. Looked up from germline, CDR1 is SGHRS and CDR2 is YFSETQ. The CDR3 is CASSQGGTSYEQYF. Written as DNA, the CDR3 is TGCGCCAGCAGCCAAGGGGGTACCTCCTACGAGCAGTACTTC.

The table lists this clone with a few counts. CDR3 sequence reads: CASSLTGTGELFF. The CDR3 DNA reads TGCGCCAGCAGCTTAACGGGTACCGGGGAGCTGTTTTTT. The chain is built from TRBV5-1 and TRBJ2-2; no firm D call. This CDR3 contains 13 residues. The V end lost 2 bases, the J end lost 5 bases, and 7 bases lay between the germline ends. CDR1 and CDR2 (germline): SGHRS, YFSETQ.

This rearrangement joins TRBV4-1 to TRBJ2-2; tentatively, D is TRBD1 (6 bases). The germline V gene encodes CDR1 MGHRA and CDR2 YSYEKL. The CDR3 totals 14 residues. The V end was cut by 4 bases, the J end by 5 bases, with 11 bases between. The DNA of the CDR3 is TGCGCCAGCAGCCGCGAACAGGGTACCGGGGAGCTGTTTTTT. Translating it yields CASSREQGTGELFF.